Below, one T cell receptor (beta chain) is given with its context. These data come from a study of shared clonotypes between healthy human individuals. The method was immunoSEQ multiplex PCR; TCRdb's version includes in-frame clones alone and lacks a portion of them. The sample holds a few hundred thousand clones, approximately 97% seen once. The specimen sequenced was memory CD8+ T cells sorted from blood. Subset: CD45RO+ cells pooled with CCR7-negative TemRA cells. This TCR came from a man aged 25-40 years in good health.

CDR3 loop: CASSFGGGELFF. CDR3 in DNA: TGTGCCAGCAGCTTTGGTGGGGGGGAGCTGTTTTTT. V gene TRBV7-9 combines with J gene TRBJ2-2; D is unclear. The ends were cut back, 3 bases at V and 8 bases at J, with 7 bases in the middle. Germline assignment: CDR1 SEHNR and CDR2 FQNEAQ (reference sequence). The CDR3 runs to 12 residues. Complete variable domain (other parts from reference TRBV7-9 and TRBJ2-2): DTGVSQNPRHKITKRGQNVTFRCDPISEHNRLYWYRQTLGQGPEFLTYFQNEAQLEKSRLLSDRFSAERPKGSFSTLEIQRTEQGDSAMYLCASSFGGGELFFGEGSRLTVL.